This entry features one TCR beta chain sequence. It lacks a known antigen. No base qualities exist here, and no much larger clone lies one base off it. The collaborating institutions used their own protocols to collect whole blood in K2EDTA tubes. Collaborator samples were shipped for TCRbeta analysis as frozen whole blood, isolated PBMCs, or DNA extracted from either sample type. V and J lose 1 base and 8 bases, and a span of 14 bases separates them. The germline V gene yields MNHNS for CDR1 and SASEGT for CDR2. Including the terminal cysteine and phenylalanine, the CDR3 comprises 15 residues. The entry retains the CDR3 DNA only, 45 bases that are in frame from base 1. These data belong to a study of blood T cell repertoires in COVID-19 (dated by TCRdb to the early 2020s). Regarding the complete study: The collaborator samples originated in the United States, Italy and Spain and spanned the acute and convalescent phases of COVID-19. The sample metadata nearly always contained a de-identified subject ID, COVID-19 status, age in years and sex. Where available, HLA class I and class II types were taken from metadata supplied by the sample provider and were not determined by assay-based typing. The prospective study material was composed of cDNA or gDNA derived from T cells, B-cell-depleted T cells, or PBMCs. The dataset comprised deeply sampled blood TCRbeta repertoires from subjects exposed to, actively infected with, or recovered from COVID-19. The samples were drawn from the first 160 participants of the ongoing ImmuneRACE study and from more than 1,000 subjects provided by 6 global collaborators. The repertoires were released in a freely available public database meant as a resource for research on the immune response to SARS-CoV-2.

The immunoSEQ Assay, a bias-controlled multiplex PCR, was used to amplify TCRbeta CDR3 regions from genomic DNA. In the paper's pipeline: Within the assay, amplification of reference gene primers was used to estimate how many nucleated cells each sample contained. To quantify the absolute abundance of each unique TCRbeta CDR3 rearrangement, sequence reads were collapsed and filtered. For each sample, productive Simpson clonality was calculated as the square root of Simpson's diversity index across productive rearrangements. The clones in this table, taken by TCRdb from immuneACCESS, are in-frame only. Not every clone is retained; where verified, under half of the shortfall comes from an unresolved V gene, and the cause of the rest is unknown. V and J calls and clone size are as listed in that table; D and trimming were resolved from the DNA. This sample is represented by 140,000 to 150,000 clones; 80% to 90% of them were singletons. The leading ten clones occupy 1.5% to 2% of the sample.

Results the study describes overall, beyond this receptor: The quantity of clinical and demographic metadata differed by source and by participant and was supplied without curation.

The sample consisted of peripheral blood. The TCR sequence derives from a woman aged 50 to 60 with acute or convalescent COVID-19. The rearranged chain carries TRBV6-1 and TRBJ1-4; the D region possibly corresponds to TRBD1 (5 bases align). Read as DNA, the sequence is TGTGCCAGCAGTGAAGGCGACAGCCTGGGGGAAAAACTGTTTTTT. This codes for CASSEGDSLGEKLFF.